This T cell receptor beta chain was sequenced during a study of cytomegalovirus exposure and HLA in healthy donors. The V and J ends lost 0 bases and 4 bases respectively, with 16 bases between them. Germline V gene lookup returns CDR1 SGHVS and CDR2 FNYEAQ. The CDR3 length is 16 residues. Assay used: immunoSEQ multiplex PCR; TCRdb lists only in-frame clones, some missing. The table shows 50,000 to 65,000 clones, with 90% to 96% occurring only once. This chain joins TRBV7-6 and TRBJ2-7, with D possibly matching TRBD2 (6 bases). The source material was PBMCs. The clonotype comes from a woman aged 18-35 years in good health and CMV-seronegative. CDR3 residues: CASSLAGPSGRYEQYF. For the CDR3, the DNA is TGTGCCAGCAGCTTAGCGGGTCCCAGCGGGCGGTACGAGCAGTACTTC.